One and the same sample provided the 6 T cell receptor beta chains below, sequenced in a study of cytomegalovirus exposure and HLA in healthy donors. The method was immunoSEQ multiplex PCR; TCRdb's version includes in-frame clones alone and lacks a portion of them. The sample consists of tens of thousands of clones, just under 95% of them appearing once. The sample taken for sequencing was PBMCs. These receptors all come from a young man in good health and CMV-seronegative.

CDR3 sequence (DNA): TGTGCCAGCAGTGAATGGAGCGGCAATGAGCAGTTCTTC. It yields the protein CASSEWSGNEQFF. The chain couples TRBV25-1 to TRBJ2-1; D is perhaps TRBD2 (5 bases). This CDR3 has 13 amino acids. V dropped 1 base and J dropped 6 bases, with 7 bases sitting between them. Germline-derived CDR1 and CDR2 are MGHDK and SYGVNS.

The chain is built from TRBV7-2 and TRBJ2-2; 9 bases align to TRBD2. Germline lookup yields CDR1 SGHTA and CDR2 FQGNSA. CDR3 length: 16 amino acids. With 1 base clipped from V and 5 bases from J, the junction kept 5 bases outside the gene matches. DNA of the CDR3: TGTGCCAGCAGCTTAGTTTCTAGCGGGGCAACCGGGGAGCTGTTTTTT. Translation gives CASSLVSSGATGELFF.

DNA for the CDR3: TGTGCCAGCAGCTCCTCGGACAGGGCATTTGAAGCTTTCTTT. This sequence encodes CASSSSDRAFEAFF. V is TRBV7-9 and J is TRBJ1-1; 8 bases align to TRBD1. Germline CDR1 SEHNR, CDR2 FQNEAQ (reference sequence). Trimming cost V 4 bases and J 7 bases; bases outside gene matches: 8. The CDR3 runs to 14 residues. Variable domain in full (rest from reference TRBV7-9 and TRBJ1-1): DTGVSQNPRHKITKRGQNVTFRCDPISEHNRLYWYRQTLGQGPEFLTYFQNEAQLEKSRLLSDRFSAERPKGSFSTLEIQRTEQGDSAMYLCASSSSDRAFEAFFGQGTRLTVV.

The chain recombines TRBV28 with TRBJ1-2; D is uncertain. This CDR3 contains 13 residues. CDR1 MDHEN and CDR2 SYDVKM come from the germline V gene. Trimming cost V 5 bases and J 4 bases, with 11 bases left between them. CDR3 amino acids: CASSLGEGYGYTF. CDR3 bases: TGTGCCAGCAGTCTGGGCGAGGGCTATGGCTACACCTTC.

This clone was counted once. The CDR3 loop is CAISGTETNGYTF. CDR3 coding DNA: TGTGCCATCAGTGGGACAGAAACAAATGGCTACACCTTC. The J gene is TRBJ1-2, the V gene TRBV10-3; perhaps TRBD1 as D (6 bases). CDR1 and CDR2 (germline): ENHRY, SYGVKD. This CDR3 has 13 amino acids. Trimming took off 4 bases at V and 6 bases at J, with 12 bases between the two ends.

The chain recombines TRBV6-4 with TRBJ2-1; 14 positions agree with TRBD2. The V gene's germline CDR1 is MRHNA and CDR2 SNTAGT. The length of the CDR3 is 15 residues. The V gene end was trimmed by 2 bases and the J gene end by 7 bases; junction bases not matched to a gene: 1. The DNA for the CDR3 is TGTGCCAGCAGTGACGGGACTAGCGGGGGTAATGAGCAGTTCTTC. Protein sequence: CASSDGTSGGNEQFF.